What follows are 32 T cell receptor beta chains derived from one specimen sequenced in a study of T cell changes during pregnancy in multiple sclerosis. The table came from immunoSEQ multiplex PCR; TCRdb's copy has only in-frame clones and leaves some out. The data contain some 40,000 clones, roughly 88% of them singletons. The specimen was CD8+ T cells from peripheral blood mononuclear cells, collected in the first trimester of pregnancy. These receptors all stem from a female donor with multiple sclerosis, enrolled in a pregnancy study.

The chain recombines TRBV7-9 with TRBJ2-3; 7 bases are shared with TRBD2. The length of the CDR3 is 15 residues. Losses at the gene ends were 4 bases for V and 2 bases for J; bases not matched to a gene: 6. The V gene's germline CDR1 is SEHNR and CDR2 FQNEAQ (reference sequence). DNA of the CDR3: TGTGCCAGCAGCTCCGGGAGCGGGGACACAGATACGCAGTATTTT. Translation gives CASSSGSGDTDTQYF.

CDR3 DNA sequence: TGTGCCAGCAGTGACATTTCAGATACGCAGTATTTT. This gives the protein CASSDISDTQYF. The rearrangement uses TRBV2 and TRBJ2-3; D is ambiguous. Trimming pared 3 bases from V and 4 bases from J, leaving 5 bases between. Germline CDR1 and CDR2: SNHLY and FYNNEI. The CDR3 loop spans 12 amino acids.

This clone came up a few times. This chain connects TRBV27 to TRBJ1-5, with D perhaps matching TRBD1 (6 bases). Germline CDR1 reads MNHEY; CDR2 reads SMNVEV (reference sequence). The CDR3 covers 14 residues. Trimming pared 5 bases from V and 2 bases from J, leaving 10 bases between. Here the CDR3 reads CASSIAGGNQPQHF. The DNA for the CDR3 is TGTGCCAGCAGTATAGCAGGGGGCAATCAGCCCCAGCATTTT.

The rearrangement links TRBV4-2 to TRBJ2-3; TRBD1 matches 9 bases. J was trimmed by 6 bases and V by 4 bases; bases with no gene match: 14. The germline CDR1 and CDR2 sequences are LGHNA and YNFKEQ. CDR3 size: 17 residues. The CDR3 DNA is TGTGCCAGCAGCCGGGCTGGACAGGGGACCCCTTTTGATACGCAGTATTTT. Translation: CASSRAGQGTPFDTQYF.

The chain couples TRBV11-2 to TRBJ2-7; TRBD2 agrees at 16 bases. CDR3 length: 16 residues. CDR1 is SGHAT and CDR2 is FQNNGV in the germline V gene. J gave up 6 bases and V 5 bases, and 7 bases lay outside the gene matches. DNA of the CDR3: TGTGCCAGCAGCGACGGGGGACTAGCGGGGGGGCTCGAGCAGTACTTC. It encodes CASSDGGLAGGLEQYF.

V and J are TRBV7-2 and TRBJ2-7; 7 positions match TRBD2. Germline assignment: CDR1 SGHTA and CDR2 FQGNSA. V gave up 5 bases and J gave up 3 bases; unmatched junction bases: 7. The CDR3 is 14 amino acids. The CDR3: CASSIGGSYYEQYF. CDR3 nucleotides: TGTGCCAGCAGCATCGGCGGGAGTTACTACGAGCAGTACTTC.

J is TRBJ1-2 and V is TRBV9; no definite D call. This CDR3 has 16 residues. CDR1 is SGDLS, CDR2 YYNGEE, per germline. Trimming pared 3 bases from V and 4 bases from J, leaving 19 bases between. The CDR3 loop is CASSGFDGERSYGYTF. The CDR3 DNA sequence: TGTGCCAGCAGCGGGTTCGACGGGGAAAGGAGCTATGGCTACACCTTC. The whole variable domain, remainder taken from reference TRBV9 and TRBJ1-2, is DSGVTQTPKHLITATGQRVTLRCSPRSGDLSVYWYQQSLDQGLQFLIQYYNGEERAKGNILERFSAQQFPDLHSELNLSSLELGDSALYFCASSGFDGERSYGYTFGSGTRLTVV.

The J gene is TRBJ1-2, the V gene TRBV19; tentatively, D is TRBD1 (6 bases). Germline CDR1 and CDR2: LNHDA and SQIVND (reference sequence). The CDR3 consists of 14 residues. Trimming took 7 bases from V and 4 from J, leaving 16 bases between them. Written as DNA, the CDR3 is TGTGCCAGTAAGGAACAGGGAACGGGCTATGGCTACACCTTC. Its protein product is CASKEQGTGYGYTF. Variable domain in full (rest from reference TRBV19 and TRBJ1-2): DGGITQSPKYLFRKEGQNVTLSCEQNLNHDAMYWYRQDPGQGLRLIYYSQIVNDFQKGDIAEGYSVSREKKESFPLTVTSAQKNPTAFYLCASKEQGTGYGYTFGSGTRLTVV.

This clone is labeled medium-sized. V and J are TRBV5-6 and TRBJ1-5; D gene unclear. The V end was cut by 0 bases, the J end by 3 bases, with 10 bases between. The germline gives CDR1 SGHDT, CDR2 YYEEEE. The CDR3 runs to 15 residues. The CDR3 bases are TGTGCCAGCAGCTTGGCCCCGGGGTCCAATCAGCCCCAGCATTTT. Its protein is CASSLAPGSNQPQHF.

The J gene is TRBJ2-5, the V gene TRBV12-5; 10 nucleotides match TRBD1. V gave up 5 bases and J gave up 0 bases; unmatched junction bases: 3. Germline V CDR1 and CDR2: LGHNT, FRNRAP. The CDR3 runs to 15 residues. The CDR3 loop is CASGNDRGHQETQYF. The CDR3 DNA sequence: TGTGCTAGTGGTAATGACAGGGGGCACCAAGAGACCCAGTACTTC.

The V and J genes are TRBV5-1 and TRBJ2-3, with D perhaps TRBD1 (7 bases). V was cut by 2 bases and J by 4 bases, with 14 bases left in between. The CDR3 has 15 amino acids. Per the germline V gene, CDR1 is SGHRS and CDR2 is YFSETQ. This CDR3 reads CASSFGQGGADTQYF. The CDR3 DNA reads TGCGCCAGCAGCTTTGGCCAGGGGGGCGCAGATACGCAGTATTTT.

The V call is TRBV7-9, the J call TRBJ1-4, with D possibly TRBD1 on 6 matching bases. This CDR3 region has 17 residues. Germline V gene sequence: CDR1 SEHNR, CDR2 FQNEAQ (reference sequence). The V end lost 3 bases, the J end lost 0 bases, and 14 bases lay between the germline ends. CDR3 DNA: TGTGCCAGCAGCTTTGATTGGGGGCGGGCAACTAATGAAAAACTGTTTTTT. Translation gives CASSFDWGRATNEKLFF.

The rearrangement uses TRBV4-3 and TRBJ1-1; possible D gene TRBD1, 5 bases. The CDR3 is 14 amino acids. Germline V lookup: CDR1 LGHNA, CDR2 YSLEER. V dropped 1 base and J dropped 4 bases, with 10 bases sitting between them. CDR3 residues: CASSQGIGATEAFF. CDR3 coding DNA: TGCGCCAGCAGCCAAGGGATAGGGGCCACTGAAGCTTTCTTT.

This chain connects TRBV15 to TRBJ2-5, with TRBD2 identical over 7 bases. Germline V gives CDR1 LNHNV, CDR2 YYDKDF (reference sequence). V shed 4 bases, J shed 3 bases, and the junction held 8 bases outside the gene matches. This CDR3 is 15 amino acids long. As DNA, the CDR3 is TGTGCCACCAGCAAAGCACCGGGACTAAAAGAGACCCAGTACTTC. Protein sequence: CATSKAPGLKETQYF.

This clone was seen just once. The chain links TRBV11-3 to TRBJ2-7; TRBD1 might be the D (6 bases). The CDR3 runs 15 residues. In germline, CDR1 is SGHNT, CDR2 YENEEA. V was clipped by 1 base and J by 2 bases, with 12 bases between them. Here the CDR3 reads CASSLGQGTPYEQYF. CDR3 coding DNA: TGTGCCAGCAGCTTAGGGCAGGGGACACCCTACGAGCAGTACTTC.

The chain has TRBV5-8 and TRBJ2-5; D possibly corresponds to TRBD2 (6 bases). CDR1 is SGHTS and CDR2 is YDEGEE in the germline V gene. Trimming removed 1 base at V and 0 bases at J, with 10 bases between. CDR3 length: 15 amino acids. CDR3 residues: CASSLRGRDQETQYF. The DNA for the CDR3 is TGTGCCAGCAGCTTGCGGGGGAGAGACCAAGAGACCCAGTACTTC. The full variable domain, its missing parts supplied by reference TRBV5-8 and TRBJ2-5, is EAGVTQSPTHLIKTRGQQATLRCSPISGHTSVYWYQQALGLGLQFLLWYDEGEERNRGNFPPRFSGRQFPNYSSELNVNALELEDSALYLCASSLRGRDQETQYFGPGTRLLVL.

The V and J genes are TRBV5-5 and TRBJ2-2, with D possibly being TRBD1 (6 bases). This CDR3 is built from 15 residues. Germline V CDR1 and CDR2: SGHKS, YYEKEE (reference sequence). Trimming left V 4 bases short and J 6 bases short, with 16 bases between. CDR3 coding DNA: TGTGCCAGCAGCGGGGGCGTCGGGGTTTCCGGGGAGCTGTTTTTT. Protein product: CASSGGVGVSGELFF.

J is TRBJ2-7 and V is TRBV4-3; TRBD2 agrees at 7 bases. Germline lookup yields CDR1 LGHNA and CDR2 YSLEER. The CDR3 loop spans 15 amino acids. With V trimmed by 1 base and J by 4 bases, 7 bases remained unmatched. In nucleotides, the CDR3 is TGCGCCAGCAGCCAAGCGGTGGGGGGGGGTTACGAGCAGTACTTC. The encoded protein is CASSQAVGGGYEQYF.

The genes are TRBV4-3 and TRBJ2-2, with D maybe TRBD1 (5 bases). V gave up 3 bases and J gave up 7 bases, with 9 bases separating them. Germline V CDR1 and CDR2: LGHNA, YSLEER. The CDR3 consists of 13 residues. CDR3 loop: CASSQDILGELFF. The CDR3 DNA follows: TGCGCCAGCAGCCAGGACATACTCGGGGAGCTGTTTTTT.

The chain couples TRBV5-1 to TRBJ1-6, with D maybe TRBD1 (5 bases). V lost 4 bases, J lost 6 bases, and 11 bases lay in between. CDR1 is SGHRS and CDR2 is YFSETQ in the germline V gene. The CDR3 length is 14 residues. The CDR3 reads CASSPDRINSPLHF. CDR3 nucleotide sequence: TGCGCCAGCAGCCCCGACAGAATTAATTCACCCCTCCACTTT.

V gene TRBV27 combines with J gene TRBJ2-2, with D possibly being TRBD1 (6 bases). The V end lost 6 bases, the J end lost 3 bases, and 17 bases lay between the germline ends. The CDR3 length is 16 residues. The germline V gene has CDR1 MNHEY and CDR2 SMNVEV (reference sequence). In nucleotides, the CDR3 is TGTGCCAGCAGCGACCCCAGGGGACCCTACACCGGGGAGCTGTTTTTT. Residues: CASSDPRGPYTGELFF.

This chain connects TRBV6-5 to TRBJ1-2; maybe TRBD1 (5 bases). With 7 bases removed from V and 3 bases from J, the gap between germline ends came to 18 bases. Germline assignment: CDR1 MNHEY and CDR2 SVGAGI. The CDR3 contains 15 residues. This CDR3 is CASTINRIPDYGYTF. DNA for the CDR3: TGTGCCAGCACCATTAACAGGATCCCCGACTATGGCTACACCTTC.

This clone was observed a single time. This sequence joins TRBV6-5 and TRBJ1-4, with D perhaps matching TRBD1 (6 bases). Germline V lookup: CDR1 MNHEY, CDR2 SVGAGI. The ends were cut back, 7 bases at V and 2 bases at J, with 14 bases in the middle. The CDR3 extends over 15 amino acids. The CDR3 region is CASTLGASTNEKLFF. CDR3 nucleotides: TGTGCCAGCACCCTGGGGGCCTCGACTAATGAAAAACTGTTTTTT.

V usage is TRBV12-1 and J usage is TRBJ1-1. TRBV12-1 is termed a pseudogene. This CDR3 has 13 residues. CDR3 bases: TGTGCCAGCAGCTTTGCCCTTATTACTGAAGCTTTCTTT. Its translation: CASSFALITEAFF.

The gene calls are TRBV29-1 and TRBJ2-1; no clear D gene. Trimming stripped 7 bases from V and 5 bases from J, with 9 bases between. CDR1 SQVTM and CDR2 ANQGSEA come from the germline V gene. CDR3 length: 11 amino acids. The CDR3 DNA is TGCAGCGCCTCCCCCGACAATGAGCAGTTCTTC. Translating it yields CSASPDNEQFF.

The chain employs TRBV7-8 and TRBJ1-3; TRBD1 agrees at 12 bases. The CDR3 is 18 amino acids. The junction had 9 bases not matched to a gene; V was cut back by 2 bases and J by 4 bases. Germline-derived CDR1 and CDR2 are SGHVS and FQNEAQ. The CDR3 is CASSLFLGQGATGNTIYF. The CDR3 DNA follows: TGTGCCAGCAGCTTATTTTTGGGACAGGGGGCGACGGGAAACACCATATATTTT.

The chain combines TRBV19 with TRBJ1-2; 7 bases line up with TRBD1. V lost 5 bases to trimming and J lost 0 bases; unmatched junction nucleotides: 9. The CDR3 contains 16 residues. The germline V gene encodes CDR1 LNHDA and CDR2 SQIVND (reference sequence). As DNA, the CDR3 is TGTGCCAGTAGTGACTCCGGACAGGCGGCTAACTATGGCTACACCTTC. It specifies CASSDSGQAANYGYTF.

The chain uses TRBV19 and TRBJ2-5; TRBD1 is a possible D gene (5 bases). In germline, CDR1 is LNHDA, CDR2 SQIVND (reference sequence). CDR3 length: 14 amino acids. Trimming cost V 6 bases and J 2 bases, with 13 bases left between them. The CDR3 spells CASSRTREQETQYF. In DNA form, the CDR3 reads TGTGCCAGTAGCCGGACACGAGAACAAGAGACCCAGTACTTC.

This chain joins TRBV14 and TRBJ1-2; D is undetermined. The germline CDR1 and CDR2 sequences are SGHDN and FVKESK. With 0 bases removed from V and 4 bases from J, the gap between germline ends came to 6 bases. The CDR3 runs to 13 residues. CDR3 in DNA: TGTGCCAGCAGCCAAGAGGCAGTCTATGGCTACACCTTC. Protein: CASSQEAVYGYTF.

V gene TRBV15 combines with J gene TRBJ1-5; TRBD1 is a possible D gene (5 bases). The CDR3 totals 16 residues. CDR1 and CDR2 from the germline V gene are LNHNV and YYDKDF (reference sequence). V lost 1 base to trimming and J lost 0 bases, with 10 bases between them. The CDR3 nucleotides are TGTGCCACCAGCAGAGTGGACATCAGTAGCAATCAGCCCCAGCATTTT. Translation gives CATSRVDISSNQPQHF.

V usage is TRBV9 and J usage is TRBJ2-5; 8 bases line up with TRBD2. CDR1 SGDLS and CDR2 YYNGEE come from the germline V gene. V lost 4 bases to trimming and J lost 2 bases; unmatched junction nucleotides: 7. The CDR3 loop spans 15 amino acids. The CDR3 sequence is CASSSGGATQETQYF. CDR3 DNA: TGTGCCAGCAGCTCCGGGGGGGCAACTCAAGAGACCCAGTACTTC.

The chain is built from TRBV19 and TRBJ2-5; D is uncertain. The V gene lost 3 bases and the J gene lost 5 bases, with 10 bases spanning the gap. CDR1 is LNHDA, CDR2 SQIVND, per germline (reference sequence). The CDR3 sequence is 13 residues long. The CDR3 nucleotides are TGTGCCAGTAGTATTATCCCCAGGGAGACCCAGTACTTC. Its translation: CASSIIPRETQYF.